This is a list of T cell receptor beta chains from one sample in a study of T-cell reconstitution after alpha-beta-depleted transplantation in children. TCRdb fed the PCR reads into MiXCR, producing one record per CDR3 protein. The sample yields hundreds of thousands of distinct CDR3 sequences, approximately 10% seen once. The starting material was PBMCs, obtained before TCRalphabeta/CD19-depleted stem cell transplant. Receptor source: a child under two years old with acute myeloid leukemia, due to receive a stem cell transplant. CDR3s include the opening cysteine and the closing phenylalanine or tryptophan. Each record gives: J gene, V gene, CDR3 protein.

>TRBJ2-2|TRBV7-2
CASSFRAGKLFF
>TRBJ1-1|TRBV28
CASIDLNTEAFF
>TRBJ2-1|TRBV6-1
CASSRDRAINEQFF
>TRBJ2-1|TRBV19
CASGRGSYNEQFF
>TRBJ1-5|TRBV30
CAWSTGTVQQPQHF
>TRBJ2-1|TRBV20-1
CSARDWLAGGTSYNEQFF
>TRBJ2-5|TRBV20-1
CSARAGTSGGKTQYF
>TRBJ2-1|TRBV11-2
CASSLQDFAGFNEQFF
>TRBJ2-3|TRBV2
CASSPVNPRDTQYF
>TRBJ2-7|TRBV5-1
CASSLESGLAYEQYF
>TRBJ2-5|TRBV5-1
CASSLAELTAGGKETQYF
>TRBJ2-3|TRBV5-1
CASSSGSGGAPDTQYF
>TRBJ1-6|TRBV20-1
CSARAEYPVSLHF